Listed below are T cell receptor beta chains from one sample, sequenced in a study of shared T cell receptors in the human thymus. Some clones are missing from TCRdb's copy, which holds only in-frame ones; the method was immunoSEQ multiplex PCR. The table lists 650,000 to 950,000 clones, 80% to 90% of them singletons. In addition, the sample was reused for a study of human thymus T cells.

The sequencing sample was made of thymocytes. The origin of the receptors is a girl under three years old with a congenital heart defect. The CDR3 runs from the conserved cysteine through the conserved F or W. D genes are given only for firm matches. Clone size is not always given. Where it is, it says once, few, many or a class for expanded clones.

TRBD2 - TRBJ2-3 TRBV7-6 TGTGCCAGCAGCTCCGGGTCGCGGGGGGGCGACACAGATACGCAGTATTTT CASSSGSRGGDTDTQYF
- few TRBJ2-3 TRBV19 TGTGCCAGTAGTATTTCCCGCGGAACAGATACGCAGTATTTT CASSISRGTDTQYF
TRBD2 - TRBJ2-1 TRBV7-3 TGTGCCAGCAGCTCGTCCGGGACTAGGGGCGATGAGCAGTTCTTC CASSSSGTRGDEQFF
- - TRBJ1-2 TRBV4-1 TGCGCCAGCAGCCAAGACATCCCTCTAATTTATGGCTACACCTTC CASSQDIPLIYGYTF
- - TRBJ2-3 TRBV27 TGTGCCAGCAGTTCAGTCAGTTGCACAGATACGCAGTATTTT CASSSVSCTDTQYF
TRBD2 - TRBJ2-7 TRBV27 TGTGCCAGCAGTTCCTATCAGGGTCCTTATCGCCCCACCGCTAGCGGGGCCGTCCGGGAGCAGTACTTC CASSSYQGPYRPTASGAVREQYF
TRBD1 - TRBJ1-5 TRBV28 TGTGCCAGCTGGAAACAGGGACAGGCCGACCAGCCCCAGCATTTT CASWKQGQADQPQHF
- - TRBJ2-1 TRBV15 TGTGCCACCAGCAGAGGTATCGGCTCCTACAATGAGCAGTTCTTC CATSRGIGSYNEQFF
TRBD1 - TRBJ1-1 TRBV2 TGTGCCAGCGCATTAGAGGGGGCAAGGACTGAAGCTTTCTTT CASALEGARTEAFF
TRBD1 - TRBJ1-3 TRBV9 TGTGCCAGCAGCAAGGGACAGGGCAGAAACACCATATATTTT CASSKGQGRNTIYF
TRBD2 - TRBJ2-3 TRBV9 TGTGCCAGCAGCCGTTTCACTAGCGGGGGGGATCAGGGTTGGGCAGATACGCAGTATTTT CASSRFTSGGDQGWADTQYF
TRBD1 - TRBJ1-2 TRBV5-8 TGTGCCAGCAGCCACCCCGGGACAGGGGAAGGCTACACCTTC CASSHPGTGEGYTF
- - TRBJ2-2 TRBV7-9 TGTGCCAGCAGCTTATTACATAGGAGGGCTACCGGGGAGCTGTTTTTT CASSLLHRRATGELFF
TRBD1 once TRBJ1-2 TRBV6-1 TGTGCCAGCAGCTTAGACAGGGGGCCGATTTATGGCTACACCTTC CASSLDRGPIYGYTF
- - TRBJ2-1 TRBV11-2 TGTGCCAGCACTGGGCGGCAGGGGCCCTACAATGAGCAGTTCTTC CASTGRQGPYNEQFF
TRBD1 - TRBJ2-2 TRBV5-1 TGCGCCAGCAGCAACCGGGACAGCGCCGGGGAGCTGTTTTTT CASSNRDSAGELFF
TRBD2 - TRBJ2-5 TRBV5-1 TGCGCCAGCAGCTTGGGAAGGGAGCCTAGCGGGGGGACGCAAGAGACCCAGTACTTC CASSLGREPSGGTQETQYF
- - TRBJ2-7 TRBV6-1 TGTGCCAGCAGTGGCCCGGGACTCCCCTCCTACGAGCAGTACTTC CASSGPGLPSYEQYF
TRBD1 - TRBJ1-5 TRBV28 TGTGCCAGCACCAGGTCCGGGACAGGCAATCAGCCCCAGCATTTT CASTRSGTGNQPQHF
TRBD1 - TRBJ1-6 TRBV28 TGTGCCAGCAGTTTTTCCCTTCCCCCCAGGGGGTTAACGCCTATCTATAATTCACCCCTCCACTTT CASSFSLPPRGLTPIYNSPLHF
- - TRBJ1-1 TRBV18 TGTGCCAGCTCACCACGGTCACAGAACACTGAAGCTTTCTTT CASSPRSQNTEAFF
- - TRBJ2-3 TRBV6-4 TGTGCCAGCAGTGACTCCGGGGGAAACACAGATACGCAGTATTTT CASSDSGGNTDTQYF
TRBD1 once TRBJ1-1 TRBV5-1 TGCGCCAGCAGCAATTGGACAGGGCGGAACACTGAAGCTTTCTTT CASSNWTGRNTEAFF